The entry that follows covers one T cell receptor (beta chain) sequence. Its binding antigen is unknown. Base qualities are not at hand, and no much larger clone is one base apart. The CDR3 runs 15 amino acids, cysteine and phenylalanine included. Just the 45-base CDR3 DNA is kept, in frame starting at base 1. The germline V gene encodes CDR1 SGDLS and CDR2 YYNGEE. V and J lose 4 bases and 5 bases, and a span of 15 bases separates them. To be included, a participant needed at least one PBMC sample from before ART initiation plus at least two post-ART samples. All participants with HIV were treated in the United States of America. Before DNA extraction, cryopreserved samples of about 1-10 million PBMC were thawed and washed. At the time of the earliest PBMC sample for each participant with HIV, ages ranged from roughly 20 to 54 years. PBMC samples were contributed by each participant from 1-4 timepoints before ART initiation and 2-8 timepoints after ART initiation, with a median of 7 samples. Serial HIV viral load, CD4+ T-cell count, ART history and demographic data were obtained for every participant. Genomic DNA was extracted from unsorted PBMC with a Qiagen kit on a QIAcube, with processing performed in batches of 12 samples.

This record belongs to a study of long-term antiretroviral therapy in people with HIV (dated by TCRdb to between 2021 and 2024). About the full investigation: The earliest samples were collected about a decade before the 2015 WHO recommendation for immediate ART, when ART was typically delayed until CD4 counts fell. About 35% of the 30 participants with HIV were female. Whether ART initiation and durable HIV suppression were associated with changes in peripheral blood TRB repertoire composition and diversity was tested in a retrospective serial study. No cross-contamination during QIAcube processing turned up in test extractions that ran a monoclonal T-cell line alongside 30 to 35 polyclonal samples. A total of roughly 180 cryopreserved PBMC samples were contributed to the cohort by 30 adults with confirmed HIV infection, with samples collected serially over a mean of around 6 years (range 1-12). General conclusions and limits of the study: The repertoire was dominated across all time points by expanded TRB clones identified before ART initiation, although this dominance was seen to fluctuate and to decrease in many PLHIV after ART. Starting ART was linked to a significant rise in TRB diversity, yet even with long-term ART the diversity remained significantly lower than in transplant donor controls. Limited PBMC availability meant only the TCR beta chain was sequenced, without alpha chain pairing. Unsorted PBMC were profiled instead of sorted CD4+ and CD8+ T cells because pre-ART samples had limited cell numbers. HIV repertoires had narrower CDR3 length ranges than controls, and the network structure suggested an antigen-experienced repertoire that shifted only slightly toward naive after ART. No data were available on ART adherence, viral resistance or therapy changes, limiting inferences about post-ART repertoire changes. The samples were dated from the mid-2000s to the late 2010s, and the ART regimens that were used may be less effective than current ART regimens.

The immunoSEQ hsTCRB v3.0 assay was used at survey level resolution to sequence the TRB variable region. The targeted TRB sequencing depth was about 40,000-55,000 T-cell genomes per sample. An Illumina MiSeq with a v3 150-cycle kit was used to sequence the pooled TRB libraries. Per the original workflow: Repertoire analysis was performed in R inside a reproducible Nextflow workflow that covered QC, data transformation and analysis. Custom analyses were implemented in LymphoSeq2, an R package for AIRR-Seq data exploration. A handful of samples that produced fewer than 5000 total TRB sequences were removed, so 180 or so HIV repertoires were analyzed. Among the 200 or so HIV repertoires that were kept, under 60 were collected before ART initiation and around 130 were collected after ART initiation. Each repertoire was downsampled to 5000 TRB nucleotide sequences, and summary statistics were averaged across 100 downsampling iterations. The analysis kept only TRB sequences whose CDR3 regions were at least seven amino acids long. A Shannon entropy-derived clonality score and the Gini coefficient were used to measure diversity. In repertoire networks, the top 5000 CDR3 amino acid sequences were linked whenever an edit distance of one separated two sequences. For TRB CDR3 amino acid sequences, GLIPH2 was used to predict antigen specificity groups and MHC restriction. To flag known associations with CMV, EBV, HIV or tissue antigens, CDR3 amino acid sequences were compared against VDJdb and McPAS-TCR. Pre-ART, post-ART and control groups were compared with Wilcoxon signed-rank tests and Holm-Bonferroni correction. In its TCRdb copy, this immuneACCESS table keeps in-frame sequences only and misses some clones. Where compared with another copy, unresolved V genes explain less than half of these, and the others have no known cause. That table furnishes V, J and clone size, whereas the DNA furnished D and trimming. For this sample the table gives more than 45,000 clones, of which around 84% were detected only once. The ten largest clones add up to more than 2.5% of the sample.

The material was unsorted PBMCs, obtained 0.8 years after starting antiretroviral therapy. This clonotype originated in a young woman with HIV. The chain was built from TRBV9 and TRBJ2-2; a tentative D match to TRBD1 spans 6 bases. The sequenced DNA is TGTGCCAGCAGCCTTACCGTAGGGGGAACCGGGGAGCTGTTTTTT. It is translated as CASSLTVGGTGELFF.